The present T cell receptor beta chain was sequenced within a study of blood T cell repertoires in COVID-19. Study at large: Some COVID-19 samples were acute and others convalescent; all came from the United States, Italy and Spain. PBMCs, B-cell-depleted T cells, or T cells provided the cDNA or gDNA that made up the material.

The germline V gene has CDR1 LGHDT and CDR2 YNNKEL (reference sequence). The CDR3 is made up of 16 amino acids. Trimming took 4 bases from V and 7 from J; bases not matched to a gene: 12. Clones were sequenced by immunoSEQ multiplex PCR, and TCRdb holds only the in-frame ones, with some missing. The table lists about 430,000 clones, around nine tenths of them singletons. Allocation to cohorts depended on clinical history reported by the participants. The chain has TRBV3-1 (or the pseudogene TRBV3-2) and TRBJ2-7, with 11 bases lining up with TRBD2. This clonotype was sampled from a woman aged 18-29 years who had been exposed to COVID-19. The sequenced sample was PBMCs or T cells enriched from blood (not recorded which). The CDR3 spells CASSPDGTSGRREQYF. For the CDR3, the DNA is TGTGCCAGCAGCCCAGACGGGACTAGCGGAAGGAGGGAGCAGTACTTC.